The sequence of this T cell receptor beta chain was determined in a study of cytomegalovirus exposure and HLA in healthy donors. Both 60 Vbeta primers and 13 Jbeta primers went into the PCR. Data came from immunoSEQ multiplex PCR; TCRdb stores just in-frame clones and leaves some out. The sample shows 200,000 to 250,000 clones, 70% to 85% of them seen only once. Study findings and constraints: Most subjects had HLA-A and HLA-B alleles reportedly predicted accurately by TCR beta sequences.

This CDR3 region has 17 residues. Between the trimmed V and J ends, which lost 4 bases and 3 bases, there was a span of 21 bases. CDR1 is MDHEN and CDR2 is SYDVKM in the germline V gene. Turning to this clone: Its antigen remains unidentified.

The receptor's source is a woman aged 40 to 50 in good health and CMV-seronegative. J is TRBJ1-1 and V is TRBV28; perhaps TRBD1 as D (5 bases). Sequencing was done on a sample of PBMCs. The CDR3 coding sequence is TGTGCCAGCAGTTATGACCCCCCCAGGGAGGCCGACACTGAAGCTTTCTTT. Translating gives CASSYDPPREADTEAFF.